This TCR beta chain is drawn from a study of blood T cell repertoires in COVID-19. Sequencing was performed with immunoSEQ multiplex PCR; in TCRdb, only in-frame clones are kept and a portion is missing. In the table there are 95,000 to 150,000 clones, about 70% of which are singletons. V trimming: 3 bases; J trimming: 7 bases; junction bases outside the gene matches: 5. CDR1 and CDR2 from the germline V gene are SEHNR and FQNEAQ (reference sequence). This CDR3 comprises 15 residues. The chain has TRBV7-9 and TRBJ1-6; TRBD1 agrees at 8 bases. This clonotype originated in a man aged 80 or over with COVID-19, enrolled during active disease. The source material was peripheral blood. CDR3 region: CASSFWTGRNSPLHF. DNA of the CDR3: TGTGCCAGCAGCTTTTGGACAGGGAGAAATTCACCCCTCCACTTT. The full variable domain, in which reference TRBV7-9 and TRBJ1-6 provide the parts outside the CDR3, is DTGVSQNPRHKITKRGQNVTFRCDPISEHNRLYWYRQTLGQGPEFLTYFQNEAQLEKSRLLSDRFSAERPKGSFSTLEIQRTEQGDSAMYLCASSFWTGRNSPLHFGNGTRLTVT.